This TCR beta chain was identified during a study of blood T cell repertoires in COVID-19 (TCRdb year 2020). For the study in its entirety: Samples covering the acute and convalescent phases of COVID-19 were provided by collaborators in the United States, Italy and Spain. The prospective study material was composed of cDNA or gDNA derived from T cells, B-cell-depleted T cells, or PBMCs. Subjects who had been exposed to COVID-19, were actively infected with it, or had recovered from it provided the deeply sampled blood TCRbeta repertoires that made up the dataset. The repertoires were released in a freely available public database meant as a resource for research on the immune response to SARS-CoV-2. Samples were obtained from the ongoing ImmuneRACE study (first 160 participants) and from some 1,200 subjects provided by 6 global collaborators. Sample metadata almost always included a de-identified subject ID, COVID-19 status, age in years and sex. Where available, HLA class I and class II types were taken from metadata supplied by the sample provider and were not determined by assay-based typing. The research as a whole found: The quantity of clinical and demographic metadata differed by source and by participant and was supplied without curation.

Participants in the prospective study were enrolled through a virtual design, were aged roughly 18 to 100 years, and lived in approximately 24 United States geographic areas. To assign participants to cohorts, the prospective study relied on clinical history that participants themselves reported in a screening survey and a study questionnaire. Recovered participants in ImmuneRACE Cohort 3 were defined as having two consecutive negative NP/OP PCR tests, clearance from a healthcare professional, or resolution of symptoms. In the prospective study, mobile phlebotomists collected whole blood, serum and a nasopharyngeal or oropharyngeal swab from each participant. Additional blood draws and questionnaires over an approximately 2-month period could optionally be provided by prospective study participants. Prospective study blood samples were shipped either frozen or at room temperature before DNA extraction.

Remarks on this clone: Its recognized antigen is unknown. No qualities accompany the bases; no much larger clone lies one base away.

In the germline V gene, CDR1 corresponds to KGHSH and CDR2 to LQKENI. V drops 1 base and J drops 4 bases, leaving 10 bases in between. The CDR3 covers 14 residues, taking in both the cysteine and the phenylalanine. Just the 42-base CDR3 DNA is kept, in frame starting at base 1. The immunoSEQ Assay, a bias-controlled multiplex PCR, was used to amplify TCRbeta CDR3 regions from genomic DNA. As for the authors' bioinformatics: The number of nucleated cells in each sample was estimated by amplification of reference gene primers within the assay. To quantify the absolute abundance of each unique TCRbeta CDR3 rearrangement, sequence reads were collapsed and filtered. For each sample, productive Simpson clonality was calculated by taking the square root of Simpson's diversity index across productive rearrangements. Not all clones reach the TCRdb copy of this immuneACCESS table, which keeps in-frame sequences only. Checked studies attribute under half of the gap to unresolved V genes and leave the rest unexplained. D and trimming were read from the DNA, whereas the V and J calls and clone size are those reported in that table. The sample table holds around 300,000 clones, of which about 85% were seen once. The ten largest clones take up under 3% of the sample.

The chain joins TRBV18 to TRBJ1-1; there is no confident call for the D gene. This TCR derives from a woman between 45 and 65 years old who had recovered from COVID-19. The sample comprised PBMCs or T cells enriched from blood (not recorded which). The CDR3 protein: CASSPLSRGTEAFF. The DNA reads TGTGCCAGCTCACCACTATCAAGAGGCACTGAAGCTTTCTTT.